This T cell receptor (beta chain) was captured in a study of OX40 agonist ivuxolimab in advanced cancers. For the study at large: The dose-escalation cohort was about 86% male, with a mean age of approximately 61 years, ranging roughly 23 to 90.

Only in-frame clones appear in the TCRdb table, and some are missing; sequencing was by immunoSEQ multiplex PCR. The data show about 18,000 clones, with over 70% seen just once and roughly 17% held by the top ten. Germline V gene data show CDR1 as MDHEN and CDR2 as SYDVKM. V was clipped by 8 bases and J by 0 bases, with 14 bases between them. This CDR3 region has 16 residues. The sample was CD4+ or CD8+ T cells sorted from blood, taken in a trial of the OX40 agonist ivuxolimab. This rearrangement joins TRBV28 to TRBJ1-6; D is unclear. This TCR came from an adult with an advanced solid tumor such as melanoma, head and neck, liver or kidney cancer. The CDR3 reads CASGIIADSYNSPLHF. The CDR3 DNA follows: TGTGCCAGCGGGATCATTGCAGACTCCTATAATTCACCCCTCCACTTT.